Detailed here is one T cell receptor (beta chain). Its target is unknown. V dropped 1 base and J dropped 1 base, with 8 bases sitting between them. The CDR3 has 14 amino acids. The germline gives CDR1 MGHRA, CDR2 YSYEKL. The data were taken from a study of regulatory dendritic cells for organ transplantation. Generated by immunoSEQ multiplex PCR, the TCRdb table keeps only in-frame clones and is missing some. The data show 30,000 to 40,000 clones, 85% to 90% seen once. Study-wide results and caveats: Between individuals, the alloreactive memory CD8+ T cell pool differed considerably.

The chain recombines TRBV4-1 with TRBJ2-7, with D possibly matching TRBD2 (6 bases). Material for sequencing was naive CD4+ T cells from blood. Stated subset: CD45RA+ naive T cells. The receptor was derived from a human donor in good health. The DNA of the CDR3 is TGCGCCAGCAGCCAAGTTGGGGGGTCCTACGAGCAGTACTTC. This codes for CASSQVGGSYEQYF.